The 7 T cell receptor beta chains below come from one sample, sequenced in a study of cytomegalovirus exposure and HLA in healthy donors. Researchers ran the PCR with 60 Vbeta and 13 Jbeta primers. The repertoire was sequenced with immunoSEQ multiplex PCR; TCRdb's copy has only in-frame clones and lacks some. The sample contains over 150,000 clones, around 75% of which appear only once. The specimen was PBMCs. Receptor source: a woman in her forties or fifties in good health and CMV-seropositive.

The V gene is TRBV7-9, the J gene TRBJ2-5, with 8 positions matching TRBD2. The CDR3 runs to 16 residues. Germline assignment: CDR1 SEHNR and CDR2 FQNEAQ (reference sequence). V shed 1 base, J shed 11 bases, and the junction held 15 bases outside the gene matches. The CDR3: CASSLGYGVREREQYF. CDR3 DNA: TGTGCCAGCAGCTTAGGTTACGGTGTCAGAGAGCGGGAGCAGTACTTC. The full variable domain, completed using reference TRBV7-9 and TRBJ2-5, is DTGVSQNPRHKITKRGQNVTFRCDPISEHNRLYWYRQTLGQGPEFLTYFQNEAQLEKSRLLSDRFSAERPKGSFSTLEIQRTEQGDSAMYLCASSLGYGVREREQYFGPGTRLLVL.

Only one count was recorded for this clone. This sequence joins TRBV12-5 and TRBJ2-7, with TRBD2 matching 7 bases. The ends lost 3 bases at V and 5 bases at J; junction bases unmatched: 7. CDR1 LGHNT and CDR2 FRNRAP come from the germline V gene. This CDR3 has 14 residues. CDR3 region: CASGFTGGSDEQYF. CDR3 sequence (DNA): TGTGCTAGTGGTTTCACCGGGGGGTCCGACGAGCAGTACTTC. Combining the CDR3 with reference TRBV12-5 and TRBJ2-7 gives the whole variable domain DARVTQTPRHKVTEMGQEVTMRCQPILGHNTVFWYRQTMMQGLELLAYFRNRAPLDDSGMPKDRFSAEMPDATLATLKIQPSEPRDSAVYFCASGFTGGSDEQYFGPGTRLTVT.

CDR3 sequence reads: CASSRTRGLNTEAFF. CDR3 bases: TGCGCCAGCAGCAGGACTCGAGGGTTGAACACTGAAGCTTTCTTT. The chain is built from TRBV5-1 and TRBJ1-1, with no clear D. CDR3 length equals 15 residues. V was shortened by 4 bases and J by 0 bases, with 13 bases between the two germline ends. The germline gives CDR1 SGHRS, CDR2 YFSETQ.

The rearrangement links TRBV9 to TRBJ1-5; D gene unclear. The CDR3 is made up of 14 amino acids. CDR1 SGDLS and CDR2 YYNGEE come from the germline V gene. V was pared by 0 bases and J by 5 bases, with 9 bases between. CDR3 in amino acids: CASSVGAEYQPQHF. The CDR3 bases are TGTGCCAGCAGCGTAGGGGCAGAATATCAGCCCCAGCATTTT.

The gene calls are TRBV4-1 and TRBJ1-4; 8 nucleotides agree with TRBD1. Losses at the gene ends were 2 bases for V and 10 bases for J; bases not matched to a gene: 9. Germline values: CDR1 MGHRA, CDR2 YSYEKL. This CDR3 spans 15 amino acids. CDR3 in DNA: TGCGCCAGCAGCCAATCTGAGGACAGGGTGACAAAACTGTTTTTT. This encodes CASSQSEDRVTKLFF.

The CDR3 loop is CASNPSGDSLYGYTF. The CDR3 DNA reads as TGTGCCAGCAACCCTTCGGGGGACAGCCTCTATGGCTACACCTTC. The chain carries TRBV6-1 and TRBJ1-2; TRBD1 agrees at 7 bases. Germline assignment: CDR1 MNHNS and CDR2 SASEGT. With V trimmed by 7 bases and J by 4 bases, 12 bases remained unmatched. This CDR3 comprises 15 residues.

This chain links TRBV7-9 with TRBJ1-2; the D gene is possibly TRBD1 (5 bases). This CDR3 comprises 13 residues. V lost 6 bases to trimming and J lost 4 bases, with 12 bases between them. CDR1 is SEHNR and CDR2 is FQNEAQ in the germline V gene (reference sequence). CDR3 in amino acids: CASRSGAAYGYTF. CDR3 in DNA: TGTGCCAGCAGGTCTGGGGCAGCCTATGGCTACACCTTC.